Shown below are 26 T cell receptor beta chains from a single sample sequenced in a study of blood T cell repertoires in COVID-19. Assay: immunoSEQ multiplex PCR; the TCRdb copy retains only in-frame clones and omits some. The sample lists roughly 250,000 clones; around 85% were seen once. The sample consisted of PBMCs or T cells enriched from blood (not recorded which). These receptors all come from a woman aged 40-49 years with acute COVID-19.

This clone was detected a few times. Other nucleotide sequences in the sample specify the same CDR3. In DNA form, the CDR3 reads TGTGCCAGCAGTGATGCAGGGTCGGCCTACGAGCAGTACTTC. Encoded protein: CASSDAGSAYEQYF. This rearrangement joins TRBV2 to TRBJ2-7, with D maybe TRBD1 (5 bases). Trimming took off 3 bases at V and 2 bases at J, with 11 bases between the two ends. The length of the CDR3 is 14 residues. Germline V gene lookup returns CDR1 SNHLY and CDR2 FYNNEI. Filled out from reference TRBV2 and TRBJ2-7, the complete variable domain reads EPEVTQTPSHQVTQMGQEVILRCVPISNHLYFYWYRQILGQKVEFLVSFYNNEISEKSEIFDDQFSVERPDGSNFTLKIRSTKLEDSAMYFCASSDAGSAYEQYFGPGTRLTVT.

The chain couples TRBV19 to TRBJ1-6; TRBD1 matches at 7 bases. The germline gives CDR1 LNHDA, CDR2 SQIVND (reference sequence). CDR3 length equals 15 residues. Germline trimming cut 4 bases from V and 8 bases from J; bases unmatched to any gene: 8. As DNA, the CDR3 is TGTGCCAGTAGTACGACAGGGATGGGGGATTCACCCCTCCACTTT. It is translated as CASSTTGMGDSPLHF.

This sequence joins TRBV19 and TRBJ1-2; 8 bases line up with TRBD1. Germline values: CDR1 LNHDA, CDR2 SQIVND (reference sequence). V gave up 4 bases and J gave up 7 bases; unmatched junction bases: 14. The CDR3 spans 16 residues. The CDR3 DNA reads TGTGCCAGTAGTAAAGAAAAGACAGGGGTTTTAAGTGGCTACACCTTC. Translating gives CASSKEKTGVLSGYTF. The full variable domain, in which reference TRBV19 and TRBJ1-2 provide the parts outside the CDR3, is DGGITQSPKYLFRKEGQNVTLSCEQNLNHDAMYWYRQDPGQGLRLIYYSQIVNDFQKGDIAEGYSVSREKKESFPLTVTSAQKNPTAFYLCASSKEKTGVLSGYTFGSGTRLTVV.

This clone has more than one count but fewer than ten. The CDR3 nucleotides are TGCAGCGTTGAACAGGGGGCTGGCTACACCTTC. Translation: CSVEQGAGYTF. The V gene is TRBV29-1, the J gene TRBJ1-2; TRBD1 aligns across 8 bases. The CDR3 runs to 11 residues. CDR1 SQVTM and CDR2 ANQGSEA come from the germline V gene. Losses at the gene ends were 2 bases for V and 7 bases for J; bases not matched to a gene: 0.

The V gene is TRBV2, the J gene TRBJ2-2; the D is unclear. The CDR3 loop spans 14 amino acids. Trimming stripped 2 bases from V and 5 bases from J, with 9 bases between. The germline CDR1 and CDR2 sequences are SNHLY and FYNNEI. CDR3 loop: CASSEPGSTGELFF. DNA for the CDR3: TGTGCCAGCAGTGAACCAGGTTCGACCGGGGAGCTGTTTTTT.

This sequence joins TRBV7-8 and TRBJ2-3; 7 positions agree with TRBD2. Germline V gene lookup returns CDR1 SGHVS and CDR2 FQNEAQ. CDR3 size: 16 residues. Trimming removed 1 base from V and 2 bases from J; junction bases left unmatched: 6. The CDR3 region has the DNA TGTGCCAGCAGCTTAGTCCAGCGGGGCTACACAGATACGCAGTATTTT. As protein: CASSLVQRGYTDTQYF.

The genes are TRBV20-1 and TRBJ1-4; D is ambiguous. Germline loops: CDR1 DFQATT, CDR2 SNEGSKA (reference sequence). CDR3 length: 14 residues. V dropped 3 bases and J dropped 0 bases, with 8 bases sitting between them. CDR3 amino acids: CSASYDSTNEKLFF. In nucleotides, the CDR3 is TGCAGTGCTAGTTACGACTCAACTAATGAAAAACTGTTTTTT.

J is TRBJ1-1 and V is TRBV5-1; D not resolved. The germline gives CDR1 SGHRS, CDR2 YFSETQ. This CDR3 comprises 14 residues. V was trimmed by 8 bases and J by 0 bases, leaving 14 bases between them. The CDR3 DNA reads TGCGCCAGTCGGAGGTTGTCCGTGAACACTGAAGCTTTCTTT. It specifies CASRRLSVNTEAFF.

CDR3 loop: CSARDSARQFF. In nucleotides, the CDR3 is TGCAGTGCTAGAGATTCCGCCAGGCAGTTCTTC. This chain links TRBV20-1 with TRBJ2-1; D unresolved. Germline V lookup: CDR1 DFQATT, CDR2 SNEGSKA (reference sequence). Deletions cut 0 bases from V and 12 bases from J, with 9 bases between. This CDR3 is built from 11 residues.

This clone appeared a few times. The chain couples TRBV6-5 to TRBJ1-1; 8 bases fit TRBD1. CDR3 length: 13 residues. After removal of 6 bases from V and 4 bases from J, the junction contained 4 bases not matched to a gene. CDR1 and CDR2 (germline): MNHEY, SVGAGI. The DNA for the CDR3 is TGTGCCAGCAGGGACAGGGCGGCCACTGAAGCTTTCTTT. Its translation: CASRDRAATEAFF.

The chain links TRBV18 to TRBJ2-5, with 7 bases identical to TRBD1. This CDR3 region has 17 residues. After removal of 0 bases from V and 3 bases from J, the junction contained 10 bases not matched to a gene. Germline V gene sequence: CDR1 KGHSH, CDR2 LQKENI. The CDR3 spells CASSPPWQGDREETQYF. Here the CDR3 DNA reads TGTGCCAGCTCACCACCGTGGCAGGGGGATCGAGAAGAGACCCAGTACTTC.

The chain carries TRBV24-1 and TRBJ2-1, with D tentatively TRBD2 (5 bases). The germline gives CDR1 KGHDR, CDR2 SFDVKD. The CDR3 covers 15 residues. Trimming removed 0 bases at V and 5 bases at J, with 10 bases between. This chain's CDR3 is CATSDLSSRNNEQFF. As DNA, the CDR3 is TGTGCCACCAGTGATTTGTCTAGCAGAAACAATGAGCAGTTCTTC.

This sequence joins TRBV19 and TRBJ1-5, with 8 bases fitting TRBD1. Germline trimming cut 3 bases from V and 5 bases from J; bases unmatched to any gene: 6. Germline CDR1 LNHDA, CDR2 SQIVND (reference sequence). This CDR3 region has 15 residues. The CDR3 spells CASSILGQGHQPQHF. The CDR3 bases are TGTGCCAGTAGTATTCTCGGACAGGGCCATCAGCCCCAGCATTTT.

The V and J genes are TRBV2 and TRBJ2-7; TRBD1 matches at 7 bases. Trimming at V came to 6 bases and at J to 0 bases, leaving 5 bases not matched to a gene. Looked up from germline, CDR1 is SNHLY and CDR2 is FYNNEI. The CDR3 is made up of 14 amino acids. CDR3 sequence reads: CASSARGSSYEQYF. The CDR3 nucleotides read TGTGCCAGCAGCGCCAGGGGGAGCTCCTACGAGCAGTACTTC.

The chain recombines TRBV4-2 with TRBJ2-7, with 10 bases identical to TRBD2. CDR3 length: 18 amino acids. Germline lookup yields CDR1 LGHNA and CDR2 YNFKEQ. V lost 2 bases and J lost 7; bases outside the gene matches: 17. CDR3 sequence reads: CASSQKADLAGAFEEQYF. CDR3 DNA sequence: TGTGCCAGCAGCCAAAAGGCCGATCTAGCGGGAGCCTTTGAGGAGCAGTACTTC.

This clone was observed a handful of times. The gene calls are TRBV4-1 and TRBJ2-1, with 10 bases fitting TRBD2. There are 15 residues in the CDR3. Germline values: CDR1 MGHRA, CDR2 YSYEKL. The J segment lost 7 bases and the V segment lost 6 bases, leaving 9 bases of the junction unmatched. The CDR3 spells CASRTTSGFGNEQFF. The DNA for the CDR3 is TGCGCCAGCAGAACGACTAGCGGGTTCGGGAATGAGCAGTTCTTC.

This chain links TRBV3-1 (or the pseudogene TRBV3-2) with TRBJ2-2; TRBD1 matches 7 bases. Germline trimming cut 1 base from V and 4 bases from J; bases unmatched to any gene: 3. The CDR3 is 15 residues long. CDR1 LGHDT and CDR2 YNNKEL come from the germline V gene (reference sequence). The CDR3 DNA reads TGTGCCAGCAGCCAAGTTCCAGGGGGCACCGGGGAGCTGTTTTTT. It specifies CASSQVPGGTGELFF.

The chain uses TRBV5-4 and TRBJ2-1; TRBD2 matches at 10 bases. The CDR3 covers 16 residues. V lost 1 base to trimming and J lost 7 bases; unmatched junction nucleotides: 8. Germline values: CDR1 SGHNT, CDR2 YYREEE (reference sequence). The CDR3 sequence is CASSLPLAGVLNEQFF. Here the CDR3 DNA reads TGTGCCAGCAGCTTGCCGCTAGCGGGAGTGTTAAATGAGCAGTTCTTC. The variable domain in full, with the rest retrieved from reference TRBV5-4 and TRBJ2-1, is ETGVTQSPTHLIKTRGQQVTLRCSSQSGHNTVSWYQQALGQGPQFIFQYYREEENGRGNFPPRFSGLQFPNYSSELNVNALELDDSALYLCASSLPLAGVLNEQFFGPGTRLTVL.

This clone was detected only once. Additional DNA sequences in this sample encode the identical CDR3. The chain carries TRBV5-1 and TRBJ2-3, with D possibly matching TRBD1 (5 bases). Germline assignment: CDR1 SGHRS and CDR2 YFSETQ. V shed 4 bases and J shed 1 base, with 7 bases lying between them. This CDR3 has 13 amino acids. In DNA, the CDR3 is TGCGCCAGCAGCCTACAGGGCACAGATACGCAGTATTTT. Residues: CASSLQGTDTQYF.

This chain uses TRBV6-5 with TRBJ1-3; D not certain. V was cut by 7 bases and J by 0 bases, with 10 bases left in between. Germline loops: CDR1 MNHEY, CDR2 SVGAGI. CDR3 size: 14 residues. The DNA of the CDR3 is TGTGCCAGCATTCTAACCCTCTCTGGAAACACCATATATTTT. Translation gives CASILTLSGNTIYF.

The V gene is TRBV6-5, the J gene TRBJ1-2; D is ambiguous. Trimming pared 8 bases from V and 4 bases from J, leaving 20 bases between. Germline V CDR1 and CDR2: MNHEY, SVGAGI. This CDR3 comprises 15 residues. CDR3: CASGETASPTYGYTF. The CDR3, as DNA: TGTGCCAGCGGGGAGACCGCTAGTCCGACCTATGGCTACACCTTC.

This chain uses TRBV10-3 with TRBJ1-2; TRBD1 is a possible D gene (5 bases). V lost 4 bases and J 7 bases, leaving 16 bases between the germline ends. This CDR3 is built from 14 residues. Germline CDR1 ENHRY, CDR2 SYGVKD. The DNA for the CDR3 is TGTGCCATCAGTGCACCCGGGACTCGGGGTGGCTACACCTTC. This codes for CAISAPGTRGGYTF.

This chain connects TRBV29-1 to TRBJ1-1; D gene ambiguous. The germline CDR1 and CDR2 sequences are SQVTM and ANQGSEA. This CDR3 contains 11 residues. V lost 5 bases and J lost 8, with 12 bases in between. The CDR3 bases are TGCAGCGTTCCCGGTCCGCTCGAAGCTTTCTTT. Amino acid sequence: CSVPGPLEAFF.

The J gene is TRBJ1-2, the V gene TRBV19, with TRBD1 identical over 7 bases. The V segment lost 7 bases and the J segment 2 bases; nucleotides outside the gene matches: 7. CDR1 is LNHDA and CDR2 is SQIVND in the germline V gene (reference sequence). The CDR3 runs 14 residues. The CDR3 is CASNSGGTNYGYTF. In DNA, the CDR3 is TGTGCCAGTAATTCAGGGGGGACAAACTATGGCTACACCTTC.

This clone was counted once. V and J are TRBV11-2 and TRBJ1-1; no reliable D call. Germline CDR1 SGHAT, CDR2 FQNNGV. Trimming took 0 bases from V and 4 from J, leaving 6 bases between them. The CDR3 covers 13 residues. The CDR3 here is CASSLEYSTEAFF. The CDR3 coding sequence is TGTGCCAGCAGCTTAGAATACAGCACTGAAGCTTTCTTT.

This clone was seen a single time. The chain combines TRBV11-2 with TRBJ2-2; D remains unclear. V was shortened by 0 bases and J by 8 bases, with 4 bases between the two germline ends. The CDR3 is 12 residues long. Looked up from germline, CDR1 is SGHAT and CDR2 is FQNNGV. The CDR3 bases are TGTGCCAGCAGCTTAGAAGCGGGGGAGCTGTTTTTT. The encoded protein is CASSLEAGELFF. The full variable domain, in which reference TRBV11-2 and TRBJ2-2 provide the parts outside the CDR3, is EAGVAQSPRYKIIEKRQSVAFWCNPISGHATLYWYQQILGQGPKLLIQFQNNGVVDDSQLPKDRFSAERLKGVDSTLKIQPAKLEDSAVYLCASSLEAGELFFGEGSRLTVL.